This T cell receptor beta chain emerged from a study of T cell responses to AZD1222 COVID-19 vaccine. The wider study: Second doses that came at about 4 or about 12 weeks were put together.

Study-wide points: Repertoire sampling was restricted to post-peak T cell response timepoints. Targets within unmutated variant regions were reportedly found for nearly half of spike-specific TCRs. It should be noted that donors were predominantly white British and more often female, and clonal diversity was possibly underestimated.

CDR3 size: 14 residues. Germline V CDR1 and CDR2: MNHEY, SVGAGI. Trimming cost V 5 bases and J 7 bases; bases outside gene matches: 4. As regards this clone: Its antigen is currently unknown.

Clones were sequenced by immunoSEQ multiplex PCR, and TCRdb holds only the in-frame ones, with some missing. The repertoire consists of about 110,000 clones, with roughly nine tenths occurring once and the leading ten covering roughly 7%. Source: peripheral blood, taken on day 0 of AZD1222 vaccination. This clonotype originated in an adult in good health. The chain is built from TRBV6-5 and TRBJ1-6; 8 nucleotides align to TRBD1. The CDR3 nucleotides read TGTGCCAGCAGTAAGGGACAGGCCAATTCACCCCTCCACTTT. Its protein is CASSKGQANSPLHF.